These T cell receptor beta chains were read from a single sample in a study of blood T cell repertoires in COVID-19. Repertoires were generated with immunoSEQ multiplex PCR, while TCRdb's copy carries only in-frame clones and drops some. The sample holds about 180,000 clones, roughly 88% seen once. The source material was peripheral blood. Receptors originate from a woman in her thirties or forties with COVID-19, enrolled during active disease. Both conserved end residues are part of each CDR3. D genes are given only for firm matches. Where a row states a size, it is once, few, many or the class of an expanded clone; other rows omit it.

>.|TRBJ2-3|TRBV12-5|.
TGTGCTAGTGGTTTGGTACTCCTCAGGGCAGATACGCAGTATTTT
CASGLVLLRADTQYF
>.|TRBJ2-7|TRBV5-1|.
TGCGCCAGCAGCTCGGGGGTATACGAGCAGTACTTC
CASSSGVYEQYF
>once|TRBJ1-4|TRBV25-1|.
TGTGCCAGCAGTGAACCGGCAACTAATGAAAAACTGTTTTTT
CASSEPATNEKLFF
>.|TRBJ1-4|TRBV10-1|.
TGCGCCAGCAGTGAGGGGCCAGGGTGGAATGAAAAACTGTTTTTT
CASSEGPGWNEKLFF
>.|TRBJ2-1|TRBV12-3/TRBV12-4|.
TGTGCCAGCAGTCCCTCGGTCGAGCAGTTCTTC
CASSPSVEQFF
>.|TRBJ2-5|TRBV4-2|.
TGTGCCAGCAGCCAAGTAGGGGCAGGGGTGGAGACCCAGTACTTC
CASSQVGAGVETQYF
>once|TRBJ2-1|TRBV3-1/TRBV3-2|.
TGTGCCAGCTTAGGGGGTTACAATGAGCAGTTCTTC
CASLGGYNEQFF
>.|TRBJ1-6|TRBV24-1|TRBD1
TGTGCCACCAGTGACCGGACAGGGGGCAATTCACCCCTCCACTTT
CATSDRTGGNSPLHF
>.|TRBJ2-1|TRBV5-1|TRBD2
TGCGCCAGCAGCGTGAGACTAGCGGGGGCCCTTTACAATGAGCAGTTCTTC
CASSVRLAGALYNEQFF
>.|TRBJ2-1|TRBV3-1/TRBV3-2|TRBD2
TGTGCCAGCAGCCATCTGCTAGCGGGCTCTCCGGGTGAGCAGTTCTTC
CASSHLLAGSPGEQFF
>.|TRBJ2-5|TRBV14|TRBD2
TGTGCCAGCAGCCAACGGGCGGGGGTCCAAGAGACCCAGTACTTC
CASSQRAGVQETQYF